Shown below are 25 T cell receptor beta chains from a single sample sequenced in a study of blood T cell repertoires in COVID-19. The data were produced by immunoSEQ multiplex PCR, yet TCRdb's version contains in-frame clones alone and is incomplete. The data show some 100,000 clones, just under 95% seen once. The source material was peripheral blood. These TCRs come from a man between 70 and 80 years old with acute or convalescent COVID-19.

The chain uses TRBV4-2 and TRBJ1-3, with a tentative D call TRBD1 (5 bases). The germline V and J ends were trimmed by 3 bases and 0 bases, with 9 bases remaining between them. This CDR3 contains 15 residues. The V gene's germline CDR1 is LGHNA and CDR2 YNFKEQ. The CDR3 coding sequence is TGTGCCAGCAGCCAGGGGCCCAGCTCTGGAAACACCATATATTTT. Translation gives CASSQGPSSGNTIYF.

The V and J genes are TRBV18 and TRBJ2-3; 11 nucleotides agree with TRBD2. This CDR3 spans 16 amino acids. Trimming cost V 3 bases and J 2 bases; bases outside gene matches: 4. Per the germline V gene, CDR1 is KGHSH and CDR2 is LQKENI. CDR3 protein: CASSPLGLADTDTQYF. For the CDR3, the DNA is TGTGCCAGCTCACCTCTGGGACTAGCGGACACAGATACGCAGTATTTT.

This chain connects TRBV5-5 to TRBJ1-1; 8 nucleotides agree with TRBD1. J gave up 0 bases and V 6 bases, and 7 bases lay outside the gene matches. The CDR3 is 15 residues long. Germline V lookup: CDR1 SGHKS, CDR2 YYEKEE (reference sequence). The CDR3 DNA reads as TGTGCCAGCACCGACAGGGGAAGTATGAACACTGAAGCTTTCTTT. Amino acids: CASTDRGSMNTEAFF.

This sequence joins TRBV9 and TRBJ2-1; 10 nucleotides agree with TRBD2. From germline, CDR1 is SGDLS and CDR2 YYNGEE. The CDR3 is 16 amino acids. The V and J ends lost 5 bases and 0 bases, in that order; junction bases with no gene match: 5. The CDR3 DNA reads TGTGCCAGCAGTGACTCTAGCGGGAGCTCCTACAATGAGCAGTTCTTC. This codes for CASSDSSGSSYNEQFF. Full variable domain (missing parts from reference TRBV9 and TRBJ2-1): DSGVTQTPKHLITATGQRVTLRCSPRSGDLSVYWYQQSLDQGLQFLIQYYNGEERAKGNILERFSAQQFPDLHSELNLSSLELGDSALYFCASSDSSGSSYNEQFFGPGTRLTVL.

The chain uses TRBV12-5 and TRBJ2-7; TRBD1 aligns across 8 bases. The trim removed 5 bases at V and 7 bases at J, leaving 16 bases unmatched. This CDR3 is built from 16 residues. Germline V gene lookup returns CDR1 LGHNT and CDR2 FRNRAP. The CDR3 bases are TGTGCTAGTGGTACCGGACAGGGTGGGGGTAGGGGGGAGCAGTACTTC. Translated: CASGTGQGGGRGEQYF.

The chain links TRBV7-2 to TRBJ1-2; 10 nucleotides align to TRBD1. V was pared by 5 bases and J by 8 bases, with 5 bases of the junction left unmatched. In germline, CDR1 is SGHTA, CDR2 FQGNSA. CDR3 length: 13 residues. The CDR3: CASSPGQGSGYTF. CDR3 coding DNA: TGTGCCAGCAGCCCGGGACAGGGGTCGGGCTACACCTTC. Full variable domain (rest looked up from reference TRBV7-2 and TRBJ1-2): GAGVSQSPSNKVTEKGKDVELRCDPISGHTALYWYRQSLGQGLEFLIYFQGNSAPDKSGLPSDRFSAERTGGSVSTLTIQRTQQEDSAVYLCASSPGQGSGYTFGSGTRLTVV.

V gene TRBV3-1 (or the pseudogene TRBV3-2) combines with J gene TRBJ2-4, with 11 bases fitting TRBD1. Trimming cost V 1 base and J 1 base; bases outside gene matches: 6. CDR3 length: 18 residues. Looked up from germline, CDR1 is LGHDT and CDR2 is YNNKEL (reference sequence). CDR3 coding DNA: TGTGCCAGCAGCCAAGGGGACAGGGGGTTTCGGGCCAAAAACATTCAGTACTTC. This sequence encodes CASSQGDRGFRAKNIQYF.

V is TRBV6-4 and J is TRBJ2-7; no definite D call. This CDR3 region has 13 residues. V lost 2 bases to trimming and J lost 3 bases, with 8 bases between them. From germline, CDR1 is MRHNA and CDR2 SNTAGT. CDR3 sequence (DNA): TGTGCCAGCAGTGACGGCCGCATCTACGAGCAGTACTTC. Its protein is CASSDGRIYEQYF.

J is TRBJ2-1 and V is TRBV4-2; 8 bases align to TRBD2. Germline-derived CDR1 and CDR2 are LGHNA and YNFKEQ. The CDR3 has 16 residues. The V segment lost 0 bases and the J segment 4 bases; nucleotides outside the gene matches: 5. CDR3 nucleotides: TGTGCCAGCAGCCAAGATACGACGGGGGGGTACAATGAGCAGTTCTTC. It translates to CASSQDTTGGYNEQFF.

The rearrangement uses TRBV7-2 and TRBJ2-2; D call uncertain. The CDR3 sequence is 12 residues long. Trimming left V 3 bases short and J 4 bases short, with 3 bases between. The germline gives CDR1 SGHTA, CDR2 FQGNSA. The CDR3 DNA reads as TGTGCCAGCAGCTTGGCCACCGGGGAGCTGTTTTTT. It specifies CASSLATGELFF.

The rearrangement joins TRBV5-8 to TRBJ1-2; D uncertain. The V and J ends lost 4 bases and 8 bases respectively, with 9 bases between them. CDR1 and CDR2 from the germline V gene are SGHTS and YDEGEE. The CDR3 spans 11 residues. CDR3 protein: CASSEWRGYTF. For the CDR3, the DNA is TGTGCCAGCAGCGAGTGGAGAGGCTACACCTTC.

This clone has just a few counts. The chain links TRBV29-1 to TRBJ1-5; perhaps TRBD1 as D (5 bases). Germline CDR1 reads SQVTM; CDR2 reads ANQGSEA. The CDR3 runs 14 residues. Trimming stripped 6 bases from V and 1 base from J, with 13 bases between. Here the CDR3 DNA reads TGCAGCGTGACGGGGGGGGGAAGCAATCAGCCCCAGCATTTT. It specifies CSVTGGGSNQPQHF.

The gene calls are TRBV6-1 and TRBJ1-5; 7 bases are a match to TRBD1. The CDR3 is 15 residues long. Germline CDR1 MNHNS, CDR2 SASEGT. J was trimmed by 2 bases and V by 1 base; bases with no gene match: 2. The CDR3 DNA follows: TGTGCCAGCAGTGAAGTGGGGACAGGCAATCAGCCCCAGCATTTT. Protein: CASSEVGTGNQPQHF.

This chain connects TRBV27 to TRBJ2-1; the D is unclear. V lost 2 bases and J lost 4, with 6 bases in between. CDR1 and CDR2 (germline): MNHEY, SMNVEV (reference sequence). The CDR3 is 13 residues long. The DNA of the CDR3 is TGTGCCAGCAGTTTACCACTTTACAATGAGCAGTTCTTC. Translating it yields CASSLPLYNEQFF.

CDR3 residues: CASSSEERSNEQFF. The CDR3 coding sequence is TGTGCCAGTAGTTCAGAAGAGCGGAGCAATGAGCAGTTCTTC. The chain is built from TRBV19 and TRBJ2-1; perhaps TRBD2 as D (5 bases). The CDR3 is 14 residues long. Trimming removed 5 bases at V and 6 bases at J, with 14 bases between. Germline values: CDR1 LNHDA, CDR2 SQIVND (reference sequence). Full variable domain (remainder filled in from reference TRBV19 and TRBJ2-1): DGGITQSPKYLFRKEGQNVTLSCEQNLNHDAMYWYRQDPGQGLRLIYYSQIVNDFQKGDIAEGYSVSREKKESFPLTVTSAQKNPTAFYLCASSSEERSNEQFFGPGTRLTVL.

This chain links TRBV5-1 with TRBJ2-3; possible D gene TRBD1, 6 bases. Germline V gene sequence: CDR1 SGHRS, CDR2 YFSETQ. There are 16 residues in the CDR3. With 2 bases removed from V and 0 bases from J, the gap between germline ends came to 13 bases. In DNA form, the CDR3 reads TGCGCCAGCAGCTTAGAAGGGGGACCAAGCACAGATACGCAGTATTTT. Residues: CASSLEGGPSTDTQYF.

The chain employs TRBV4-3 and TRBJ2-7; D might be TRBD2 (7 bases). Trimming shortened V by 4 bases and J by 0 bases, and 13 bases separated the two germline ends. CDR3 length: 15 residues. Germline CDR1 LGHNA, CDR2 YSLEER. The CDR3 DNA follows: TGCGCCAGCAGCCCAGGGGAGGGCTCCTCCTACGAGCAGTACTTC. This translates into CASSPGEGSSYEQYF.

The CDR3 region is CASSSRLADYSYEQYF. The CDR3 DNA follows: TGTGCCAGCAGCTCACGACTAGCGGATTACTCCTACGAGCAGTACTTC. The genes are TRBV11-2 and TRBJ2-7; 9 nucleotides agree with TRBD2. The CDR3 is 16 residues long. The V gene's germline CDR1 is SGHAT and CDR2 FQNNGV. The V and J ends lost 4 bases and 0 bases, in that order; junction bases with no gene match: 7.

The chain combines TRBV7-8 with TRBJ2-3, with D unclear. CDR1 and CDR2 (germline): SGHVS, FQNEAQ. The V end was cut by 5 bases, the J end by 11 bases, with 26 bases between. CDR3 length: 16 amino acids. CDR3 coding DNA: TGTGCCAGCAGCCCCGACCCCGAGCGATACCTTAATATGCAGTATTTT. Its protein is CASSPDPERYLNMQYF.

This chain links TRBV9 with TRBJ2-3; no clear D gene. This CDR3 has 14 amino acids. V lost 0 bases, J lost 1 base, and 6 bases lay in between. Germline lookup yields CDR1 SGDLS and CDR2 YYNGEE. The CDR3 coding sequence is TGTGCCAGCAGCGTAGGGAGTGGCACAGATACGCAGTATTTT. It codes for CASSVGSGTDTQYF.

The V and J genes are TRBV5-4 and TRBJ1-4; the D is unclear. The V gene lost 0 bases and the J gene lost 0 bases, with 12 bases spanning the gap. The germline V gene has CDR1 SGHNT and CDR2 YYREEE (reference sequence). The CDR3 sequence is 17 residues long. The CDR3 coding sequence is TGTGCCAGCAGCTTGGCGACGGAGATTGCAACTAATGAAAAACTGTTTTTT. Residues: CASSLATEIATNEKLFF.

This CDR3 is CASSPPAGVNYGYTF. As DNA, the CDR3 is TGTGCCAGCAGCCCTCCGGCAGGGGTTAACTATGGCTACACCTTC. The chain joins TRBV21-1 to TRBJ1-2; whether TRBD1, the table's D call, matches the DNA was not checked. TRBV21-1 is an annotated pseudogene. The CDR3 runs to 15 residues.

The chain employs TRBV14 and TRBJ2-5; D gene unclear. V was clipped by 2 bases and J by 5 bases, with 15 bases between them. This CDR3 contains 15 residues. Germline CDR1 SGHDN, CDR2 FVKESK. CDR3 amino acids: CASSQNVIRWETQYF. CDR3 sequence (DNA): TGTGCCAGCAGCCAAAACGTCATCCGGTGGGAGACCCAGTACTTC.

The V gene is TRBV30, the J gene TRBJ1-2; 7 bases agree with TRBD1. The CDR3 contains 12 residues. Trimming at V came to 1 base and at J to 4 bases, leaving 0 bases not matched to a gene. Germline CDR1 reads GTSNPN; CDR2 reads SVGIG (reference sequence). In DNA, the CDR3 is TGTGCCTGGAGTGCAGGGGGCTATGGCTACACCTTC. Translated, it gives CAWSAGGYGYTF. The variable domain in full, with the rest retrieved from reference TRBV30 and TRBJ1-2, is SQTIHQWPATLVQPVGSPLSLECTVEGTSNPNLYWYRQAAGRGLQLLFYSVGIGQISSEVPQNLSASRPQDRQFILSSKKLLLSDSGFYLCAWSAGGYGYTFGSGTRLTVV.

The chain joins TRBV7-9 to TRBJ2-2; no firm D call. V was clipped by 5 bases and J by 0 bases, with 13 bases between them. The germline gives CDR1 SEHNR, CDR2 FQNEAQ (reference sequence). The CDR3 is 16 residues long. CDR3 region: CASSPFNDSNTGELFF. The CDR3 DNA sequence: TGTGCCAGCAGCCCATTCAATGACTCGAACACCGGGGAGCTGTTTTTT.